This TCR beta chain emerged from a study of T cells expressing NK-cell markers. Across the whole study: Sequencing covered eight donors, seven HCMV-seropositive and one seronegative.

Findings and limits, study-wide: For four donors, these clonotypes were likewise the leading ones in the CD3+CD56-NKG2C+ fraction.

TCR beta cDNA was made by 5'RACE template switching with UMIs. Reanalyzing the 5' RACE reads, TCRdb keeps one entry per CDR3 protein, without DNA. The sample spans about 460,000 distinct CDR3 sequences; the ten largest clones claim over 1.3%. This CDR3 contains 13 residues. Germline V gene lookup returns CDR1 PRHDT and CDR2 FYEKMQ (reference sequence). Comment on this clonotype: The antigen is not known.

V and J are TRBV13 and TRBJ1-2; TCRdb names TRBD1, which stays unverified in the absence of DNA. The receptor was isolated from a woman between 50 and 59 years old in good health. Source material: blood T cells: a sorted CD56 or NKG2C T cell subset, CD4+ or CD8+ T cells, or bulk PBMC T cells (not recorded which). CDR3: CASSLGQGEGYTF.